The 7 T cell receptor beta chains reported below all come from one sample, sequenced in a study of control samples from healthy donors and cancer patients. Using immunoSEQ multiplex PCR, the repertoire was profiled, and TCRdb retains in-frame clones only, with some absent. The sample consists of approximately 50,000 clones, 95% of them appearing once. The sequenced sample consisted of blood. These receptors were taken from a man aged 25-45 years in good health.

The chain couples TRBV4-1 to TRBJ1-2, with D possibly being TRBD1 (6 bases). Germline V gene sequence: CDR1 MGHRA, CDR2 YSYEKL. With 5 bases removed from V and 5 bases from J, the gap between germline ends came to 21 bases. The CDR3 consists of 16 residues. The CDR3 DNA follows: TGCGCCAGCAGCACCCCCGGGGGGGGCGGTAGTTATGGCTACACCTTC. Protein sequence: CASSTPGGGGSYGYTF.

This chain connects TRBV28 to TRBJ2-5; 8 nucleotides agree with TRBD1. Losses at the gene ends were 4 bases for V and 0 bases for J; bases not matched to a gene: 4. Germline V gene data show CDR1 as MDHEN and CDR2 as SYDVKM. The CDR3 totals 15 residues. In DNA, the CDR3 is TGTGCCAGCAGTTCGACAGGGGACCACCAAGAGACCCAGTACTTC. This codes for CASSSTGDHQETQYF. The entire variable domain, with the rest obtained from reference TRBV28 and TRBJ2-5, is as follows: DVKVTQSSRYLVKRTGEKVFLECVQDMDHENMFWYRQDPGLGLRLIYFSYDVKMKEKGDIPEGYSVSREKKERFSLILESASTNQTSMYLCASSSTGDHQETQYFGPGTRLLVL.

The rearrangement uses TRBV5-4 and TRBJ2-7; no reliable D call. V was cut by 5 bases and J by 6 bases, with 12 bases left in between. The germline gives CDR1 SGHNT, CDR2 YYREEE (reference sequence). The CDR3 has 12 amino acids. The CDR3 bases are TGTGCCAGCAGGTACACGGGTGGCGAGCAGTACTTC. Translated, it gives CASRYTGGEQYF.

The gene calls are TRBV7-2 and TRBJ1-2, with a weak D call TRBD1 (5 bases). Trimming left V 1 base short and J 2 bases short, with 11 bases between. The CDR3 contains 15 residues. Germline CDR1 SGHTA, CDR2 FQGNSA. CDR3 protein: CASSLGRGDNYGYTF. The DNA of the CDR3 is TGTGCCAGCAGCTTAGGGCGGGGGGACAACTATGGCTACACCTTC.

The rearrangement uses TRBV24-1 and TRBJ2-1; D uncertain. The germline gives CDR1 KGHDR, CDR2 SFDVKD. V lost 9 bases, J lost 0 bases, and 5 bases lay in between. CDR3 length: 12 amino acids. The CDR3 region is CATRSSYNEQFF. The CDR3 coding sequence is TGTGCCACCCGGAGCTCCTACAATGAGCAGTTCTTC.

This chain connects TRBV24-1 to TRBJ2-3; D is undetermined. V was shortened by 9 bases and J by 2 bases, with 14 bases between the two germline ends. Germline V gives CDR1 KGHDR, CDR2 SFDVKD. The CDR3 sequence is 14 residues long. CDR3 protein: CATGGRGDTDTQYF. The CDR3 DNA reads TGTGCCACCGGTGGGCGTGGGGACACAGATACGCAGTATTTT.

The chain recombines TRBV6-2 or TRBV6-3 with TRBJ2-7; TRBD2 matches at 13 bases. Looked up from germline, CDR1 is MNHEY and CDR2 is SVGEGT. V was clipped by 5 bases and J by 7 bases; unmatched bases: 8. CDR3 size: 15 residues. CDR3 residues: CASSPGLAGVGEQYF. The CDR3 coding sequence is TGTGCCAGCAGTCCCGGACTAGCGGGAGTCGGAGAGCAGTACTTC.